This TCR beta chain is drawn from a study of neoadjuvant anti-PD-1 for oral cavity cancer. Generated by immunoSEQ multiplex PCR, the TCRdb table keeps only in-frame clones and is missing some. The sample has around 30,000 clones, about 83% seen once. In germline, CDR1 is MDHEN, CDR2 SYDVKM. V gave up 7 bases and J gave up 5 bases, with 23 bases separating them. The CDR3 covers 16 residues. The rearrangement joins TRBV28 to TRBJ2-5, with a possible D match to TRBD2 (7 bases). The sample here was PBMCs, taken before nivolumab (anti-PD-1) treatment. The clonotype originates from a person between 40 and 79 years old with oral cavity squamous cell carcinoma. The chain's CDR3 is CASIPQLRGAGETQYF. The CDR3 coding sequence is TGTGCCAGCATCCCCCAACTTCGGGGGGCTGGGGAGACCCAGTACTTC.